Shown below are 30 T cell receptor beta chains from a single sample sequenced in a study of blood T cell repertoires in COVID-19. Assay used: immunoSEQ multiplex PCR; TCRdb lists only in-frame clones, some missing. The data show approximately 76,000 clones, over 75% seen once. Sequenced: peripheral blood. These receptors all come from a man in his forties or fifties with acute or convalescent COVID-19.

This clone showed up just a few times. The chain joins TRBV6-5 to TRBJ1-2, with a possible D match to TRBD1 (5 bases). Trimming pared 4 bases from V and 7 bases from J, leaving 19 bases between. In germline, CDR1 is MNHEY, CDR2 SVGAGI. This CDR3 contains 15 residues. CDR3 in amino acids: CASSFSVTGYAGYTF. The CDR3 coding sequence is TGTGCCAGCAGTTTCAGCGTAACAGGCTATGCTGGCTACACCTTC.

This rearrangement joins TRBV6-5 to TRBJ2-5; TRBD1 aligns across 7 bases. The CDR3 has 15 residues. Germline V gene lookup returns CDR1 MNHEY and CDR2 SVGAGI. Trimming at V came to 2 bases and at J to 5 bases, leaving 8 bases not matched to a gene. In nucleotides, the CDR3 is TGTGCCAGCAGTTACCCTGGACAGGAGATGGAGACCCAGTACTTC. Encoded protein: CASSYPGQEMETQYF.

V gene TRBV19 combines with J gene TRBJ1-5; D not resolved. Trimming took off 4 bases at V and 4 bases at J, with 5 bases between the two ends. Germline CDR1 reads LNHDA; CDR2 reads SQIVND (reference sequence). The CDR3 runs 12 residues. The CDR3 sequence is CASSTLNQPQHF. The DNA for the CDR3 is TGTGCCAGTAGTACCCTTAATCAGCCCCAGCATTTT.

V and J are TRBV6-5 and TRBJ1-6; possibly TRBD1 for D (6 bases). The CDR3 length is 15 residues. Germline V gene sequence: CDR1 MNHEY, CDR2 SVGAGI. V was trimmed by 7 bases and J by 7 bases, leaving 17 bases between them. The CDR3 coding sequence is TGTGCCAGCAAATCCAGACAGGTTGTGAATTCACCCCTCCACTTT. Encoded protein: CASKSRQVVNSPLHF.

The chain is built from TRBV10-2 and TRBJ2-1, with D maybe TRBD1 (6 bases). The CDR3 sequence is 11 residues long. V was trimmed by 7 bases and J by 7 bases, leaving 8 bases between them. The V gene's germline CDR1 is WSHSY and CDR2 SAAADI. The CDR3 sequence: CASTRGNEQFF. The CDR3 nucleotides are TGCGCCAGCACTAGGGGGAATGAGCAGTTCTTC.

The rearrangement uses TRBV15 and TRBJ2-1; a possible D gene is TRBD2 (5 bases). CDR1 and CDR2 (germline): LNHNV, YYDKDF (reference sequence). Trimming took 0 bases from V and 6 from J, leaving 12 bases between them. The CDR3 is 15 residues long. CDR3 amino acids: CATSRDGAVGNEQFF. CDR3 coding DNA: TGTGCCACCAGCAGAGATGGAGCGGTGGGCAATGAGCAGTTCTTC.

The rearrangement joins TRBV29-1 to TRBJ2-2, with TRBD1 matching 9 bases. Trimming took 4 bases from V and 0 from J; bases not matched to a gene: 3. Germline V gene lookup returns CDR1 SQVTM and CDR2 ANQGSEA. The CDR3 loop spans 15 amino acids. The CDR3 sequence is CSVATGGSNTGELFF. The CDR3, as DNA: TGCAGCGTTGCGACAGGGGGTTCGAACACCGGGGAGCTGTTTTTT.

The chain uses TRBV5-4 and TRBJ2-7, with 11 bases identical to TRBD1. This CDR3 has 15 amino acids. The V gene end was trimmed by 3 bases and the J gene end by 3 bases; junction bases not matched to a gene: 5. Germline lookup yields CDR1 SGHNT and CDR2 YYREEE (reference sequence). The CDR3 DNA reads TGTGCCAGCAGCTCTCCGGACAGGGGGCGCTACGAGCAGTACTTC. Protein sequence: CASSSPDRGRYEQYF.

This clone has only one observation. The chain recombines TRBV28 with TRBJ2-1; D possibly corresponds to TRBD2 (6 bases). The CDR3 extends over 14 amino acids. V was pared by 3 bases and J by 7 bases, with 13 bases between. The germline V gene has CDR1 MDHEN and CDR2 SYDVKM. CDR3 DNA: TGTGCCAGCAGTTTCTACGGGAGACGAAATGAGCAGTTCTTC. Amino acids: CASSFYGRRNEQFF. Using reference TRBV28 and TRBJ2-1 for the parts outside the CDR3, the full variable domain is DVKVTQSSRYLVKRTGEKVFLECVQDMDHENMFWYRQDPGLGLRLIYFSYDVKMKEKGDIPEGYSVSREKKERFSLILESASTNQTSMYLCASSFYGRRNEQFFGPGTRLTVL.

The rearrangement joins TRBV9 to TRBJ1-3, with a weak D call TRBD1 (6 bases). The V end lost 3 bases, the J end lost 0 bases, and 19 bases lay between the germline ends. The germline V gene has CDR1 SGDLS and CDR2 YYNGEE. The CDR3 spans 18 residues. As DNA, the CDR3 is TGTGCCAGCAGCGAGCGAGGCAGGGGCATAACCTCTGGAAACACCATATATTTT. It translates to CASSERGRGITSGNTIYF.

CDR3 loop: CASSGKTGDRQYF. The CDR3 nucleotides read TGCGCCAGCAGCGGGAAAACAGGGGATCGGCAGTACTTC. J is TRBJ2-7 and V is TRBV4-3, with 7 bases matching TRBD1. Germline V lookup: CDR1 LGHNA, CDR2 YSLEER. Trimming took 5 bases from V and 9 from J; bases not matched to a gene: 10. This CDR3 contains 13 residues.

The gene calls are TRBV12-3 or TRBV12-4 and TRBJ2-7; 7 bases line up with TRBD1. The CDR3 is 11 amino acids. Germline trimming cut 6 bases from V and 5 bases from J; bases unmatched to any gene: 1. DNA of the CDR3: TGTGCCAGCAGCACAGGGGACGAGCAGTACTTC. As protein: CASSTGDEQYF.

The V call is TRBV10-3, the J call TRBJ2-1; TRBD1 agrees at 10 bases. The V and J ends lost 4 bases and 5 bases, in that order; junction bases with no gene match: 5. Germline CDR1 ENHRY, CDR2 SYGVKD. This CDR3 is 15 amino acids long. Written as DNA, the CDR3 is TGTGCCATCAGTGGCCACGGGACAGGGGACAATGAGCAGTTCTTC. Amino acid sequence: CAISGHGTGDNEQFF.

This chain joins TRBV27 and TRBJ2-1, with 9 bases fitting TRBD2. V trimming: 10 bases; J trimming: 4 bases; junction bases outside the gene matches: 5. Germline assignment: CDR1 MNHEY and CDR2 SMNVEV (reference sequence). CDR3 length: 13 amino acids. The CDR3, as DNA: TGTGCCACGACTAGCGGTCCTTACAATGAGCAGTTCTTC. Its protein product is CATTSGPYNEQFF.

A single count supports this clone. At the DNA level, this CDR3 is encoded by other sequences in the same sample as well. The gene calls are TRBV27 and TRBJ2-7; 7 nucleotides align to TRBD1. With V trimmed by 5 bases and J by 4 bases, 8 bases remained unmatched. CDR3 length equals 14 residues. The germline V gene has CDR1 MNHEY and CDR2 SMNVEV (reference sequence). Here the CDR3 reads CASSLRQGPYEQYF. CDR3 coding DNA: TGTGCCAGCAGTCTCCGACAGGGTCCATACGAGCAGTACTTC.

This chain connects TRBV6-6 to TRBJ1-1; 7 bases fit TRBD1. The CDR3 contains 13 residues. CDR1 is MNHNY, CDR2 SVGAGI, per germline (reference sequence). Trimming at V came to 8 bases and at J to 3 bases, leaving 6 bases not matched to a gene. CDR3 amino acids: CASRQDRHTEAFF. CDR3 nucleotide sequence: TGTGCCAGCCGGCAGGACAGGCACACTGAAGCTTTCTTT.

The V and J genes are TRBV27 and TRBJ2-7; possibly TRBD2 for D (5 bases). The CDR3 sequence is 14 residues long. Germline V CDR1 and CDR2: MNHEY, SMNVEV (reference sequence). V was clipped by 3 bases and J by 0 bases, with 9 bases between them. CDR3: CASSFRADSYEQYF. DNA of the CDR3: TGTGCCAGCAGTTTCAGAGCGGACTCCTACGAGCAGTACTTC.

The V gene is TRBV30, the J gene TRBJ1-2; 8 bases line up with TRBD1. The germline V gene has CDR1 GTSNPN and CDR2 SVGIG (reference sequence). Trimming at V came to 4 bases and at J to 4 bases, leaving 5 bases not matched to a gene. The CDR3 has 13 residues. This chain's CDR3 is CAWTGQAGYGYTF. In DNA, the CDR3 is TGTGCCTGGACGGGACAGGCGGGCTATGGCTACACCTTC.

The V gene is TRBV15, the J gene TRBJ2-1; 7 bases align to TRBD2. The CDR3 is 17 amino acids. With V trimmed by 1 base and J by 0 bases, 6 bases remained unmatched. The germline CDR1 and CDR2 sequences are LNHNV and YYDKDF (reference sequence). This CDR3 reads CATSRGEGGSSYNEQFF. The CDR3 DNA reads TGTGCCACCAGCAGAGGGGAGGGAGGGAGCTCCTACAATGAGCAGTTCTTC.

This clone showed up just a few times. The rearrangement uses TRBV20-1 and TRBJ2-7; D not certain. The CDR3 loop spans 11 amino acids. V lost 3 bases and J lost 3, with 6 bases in between. Per germline, CDR1 DFQATT and CDR2 SNEGSKA (reference sequence). The CDR3, as DNA: TGCAGTGCTAGGACTGGCTACGAGCAGTACTTC. It is translated as CSARTGYEQYF.

The chain combines TRBV6-5 with TRBJ1-5; 9 bases agree with TRBD1. This CDR3 is built from 16 residues. V lost 4 bases and J lost 0; bases outside the gene matches: 4. Germline lookup yields CDR1 MNHEY and CDR2 SVGAGI. CDR3 in DNA: TGTGCCAGCAGTTCGACGACAGGGGGTAGCAATCAGCCCCAGCATTTT. It codes for CASSSTTGGSNQPQHF.

V gene TRBV5-6 combines with J gene TRBJ1-6; D is unclear. V shed 4 bases and J shed 7 bases, with 18 bases lying between them. Per germline, CDR1 SGHDT and CDR2 YYEEEE. The CDR3 has 16 amino acids. CDR3 sequence: CASSPEFGSWNSPLHF. The CDR3 region has the DNA TGTGCCAGCAGCCCAGAATTCGGGTCATGGAATTCACCCCTCCACTTT. Supplemented by reference TRBV5-6 and TRBJ1-6, the full variable domain reads DAGVTQSPTHLIKTRGQQVTLRCSPKSGHDTVSWYQQALGQGPQFIFQYYEEEERQRGNFPDRFSGHQFPNYSSELNVNALLLGDSALYLCASSPEFGSWNSPLHFGNGTRLTVT.

This chain uses TRBV6-4 with TRBJ1-2; D perhaps matches TRBD1 (5 bases). V was trimmed by 5 bases and J by 0 bases, leaving 13 bases between them. The CDR3 covers 15 residues. The germline gives CDR1 MRHNA, CDR2 SNTAGT. The CDR3 sequence: CASSPDGGANYGYTF. DNA of the CDR3: TGTGCCAGCAGTCCTGACGGGGGGGCTAACTATGGCTACACCTTC.

CDR3 protein: CATMGDTHSGANVLTF. CDR3 sequence (DNA): TGTGCCACGATGGGGGACACGCACTCTGGGGCCAACGTCCTGACTTTC. This chain uses TRBV6-6 with TRBJ2-6; D is perhaps TRBD1 (6 bases). The germline V and J ends were trimmed by 10 bases and 0 bases, with 16 bases remaining between them. Germline V CDR1 and CDR2: MNHNY, SVGAGI (reference sequence). The CDR3 contains 16 residues.

The V and J genes are TRBV9 and TRBJ1-1; 9 bases are a match to TRBD1. Germline CDR1 SGDLS, CDR2 YYNGEE. Losses at the gene ends were 4 bases for V and 3 bases for J; bases not matched to a gene: 16. The CDR3 length is 18 residues. CDR3: CASSPMAPGQGRDTEAFF. DNA of the CDR3: TGTGCCAGCAGCCCAATGGCCCCGGGACAGGGTCGAGACACTGAAGCTTTCTTT.

This clone has a handful of counts. The chain links TRBV6-5 to TRBJ1-1; D perhaps matches TRBD1 (6 bases). Trimming removed 5 bases from V and 6 bases from J, with 16 bases in between. This CDR3 has 14 amino acids. From germline, CDR1 is MNHEY and CDR2 SVGAGI. The CDR3 here is CASSQTQGFAEAFF. In DNA form, the CDR3 reads TGTGCCAGCAGTCAAACACAGGGATTCGCTGAAGCTTTCTTT.

The chain is built from TRBV19 and TRBJ2-1, with 7 nucleotides matching TRBD1. Trimming took 7 bases from V and 8 from J; bases not matched to a gene: 14. Germline loops: CDR1 LNHDA, CDR2 SQIVND (reference sequence). The CDR3 loop spans 15 amino acids. The chain's CDR3 is CASKSRAGGLHEQFF. Here the CDR3 DNA reads TGTGCCAGTAAAAGCCGGGCAGGGGGTTTACATGAGCAGTTCTTC. The variable domain in full, with the rest retrieved from reference TRBV19 and TRBJ2-1, is DGGITQSPKYLFRKEGQNVTLSCEQNLNHDAMYWYRQDPGQGLRLIYYSQIVNDFQKGDIAEGYSVSREKKESFPLTVTSAQKNPTAFYLCASKSRAGGLHEQFFGPGTRLTVL.

The V gene is TRBV27, the J gene TRBJ1-1; 12 bases align to TRBD1. Trimming took 6 bases from V and 0 from J; bases not matched to a gene: 5. The CDR3 extends over 16 amino acids. CDR1 and CDR2 (germline): MNHEY, SMNVEV (reference sequence). CDR3 sequence (DNA): TGTGCCAGCAGGAGGGACAGGGGGCAAGTGAACACTGAAGCTTTCTTT. It codes for CASRRDRGQVNTEAFF.

J is TRBJ1-5 and V is TRBV28; 9 bases are shared with TRBD1. Per germline, CDR1 MDHEN and CDR2 SYDVKM. V was pared by 7 bases and J by 6 bases, with 7 bases of the junction left unmatched. This CDR3 comprises 14 residues. The CDR3: CASIQTGGSQPQHF. CDR3 DNA: TGTGCCAGCATCCAGACAGGGGGGAGTCAGCCCCAGCATTTT.

CDR3 region: CASSADGSPKNIQYF. The CDR3 nucleotides read TGTGCCAGCAGCGCAGACGGGAGTCCCAAAAACATTCAGTACTTC. This sequence joins TRBV5-6 and TRBJ2-4, with a weak D call TRBD2 (6 bases). V lost 4 bases and J lost 2, with 13 bases in between. Germline values: CDR1 SGHDT, CDR2 YYEEEE. The CDR3 runs to 15 residues.